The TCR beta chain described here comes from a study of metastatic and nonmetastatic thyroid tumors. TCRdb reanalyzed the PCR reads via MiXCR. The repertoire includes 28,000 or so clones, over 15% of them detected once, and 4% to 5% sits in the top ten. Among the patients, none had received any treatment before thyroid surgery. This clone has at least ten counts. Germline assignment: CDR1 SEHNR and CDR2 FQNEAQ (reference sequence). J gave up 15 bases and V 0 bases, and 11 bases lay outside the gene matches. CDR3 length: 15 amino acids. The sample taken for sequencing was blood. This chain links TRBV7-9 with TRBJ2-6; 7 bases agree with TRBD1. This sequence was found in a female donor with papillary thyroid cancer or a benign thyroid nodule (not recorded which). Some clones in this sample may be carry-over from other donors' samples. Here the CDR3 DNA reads TGTGCCAGCAGCTTAGCCGGGACAGCCTCGTACGGCCTGACTTTC. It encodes CASSLAGTASYGLTF.